This T cell receptor beta chain stems from a study of blood T cells in healthy people across ages. General study findings and limits: Unknown CMV status may confound age-related changes in expanded clones.

The ends lost 8 bases at V and 4 bases at J; junction bases unmatched: 5. From germline, CDR1 is DFQATT and CDR2 SNEGSKA (reference sequence). CDR3 size: 13 residues. Each sample provided at least 5 micrograms of extracted total RNA. Next came a second PCR, run for roughly 6 to 11 cycles, which used a sample-barcoded 5' primer along with a J-beta primer mix. MiXCR, applied by TCRdb to the 5' RACE reads, yields one record per CDR3 protein. This repertoire shows about 1,400,000 distinct CDR3 sequences, 42% found once; its top ten account for 6.5% to 10%. Regarding this clonotype: Its antigen is not known.

The sequenced material came from blood. This clonotype was sampled from a woman aged 18-29 years in good health. V and J are TRBV20-1 and TRBJ2-1, with TRBD2 matching 10 bases. CDR3 bases: TGCAGTCTAGCGGGAGCCATGTACAATGAGCAGTTCTTC. This encodes CSLAGAMYNEQFF.